The entry below describes one TCR beta chain. Its antigen is not identified. Data came from immunoSEQ multiplex PCR; TCRdb stores just in-frame clones and leaves some out. This table holds 550 or so clones, 91% found once. This sample was taken from a study of neoadjuvant nivolumab and ipilimumab in lung cancer. Study results and limitations: Compared with tumor-adjacent uninvolved lung, resected tumors showed greater richness and clonality.

The V end lost 9 bases, the J end lost 0 bases, and 11 bases lay between the germline ends. Germline CDR1 and CDR2: SGHAT and FQNNGV. The CDR3 contains 14 residues. The chain combines TRBV11-2 with TRBJ2-2; tentatively, D is TRBD1 (6 bases). The starting material was tumor tissue, obtained before neoadjuvant nivolumab, alone or with ipilimumab. This clonotype originated in an adult with non-small cell lung cancer. Some clones in this sample may be carry-over from other donors' samples. CDR3 residues: CASEGQPNTGELFF. The CDR3 DNA reads as TGTGCCAGTGAAGGACAGCCGAACACCGGGGAGCTGTTTTTT.